This passage covers 15 T cell receptor beta chains from one sample sequenced in a study of shared clonotypes between healthy human individuals (dated by TCRdb to 2018 to 2020). Libraries came from the immunoSEQ multiplex PCR assay. TCRdb limited this immuneACCESS table to in-frame rearrangements with V and J called. A share of clones is missing; checked studies link under half to unresolved V genes, and the rest is unexplained. For this sample the table gives 2,500,000 or so clones, of which over 85% were detected only once. The top ten hold over 0.12% of the sample. The material sequenced was naive CD4+ T cells sorted from blood. The sample's cell subset or site label is to be understood as: CD45RA+ positively selected. The source is a man aged 18-30 years in good health.

The rearrangement links TRBV18 to TRBJ1-5, with D possibly TRBD1 on 5 matching bases. Looked up from germline, CDR1 is KGHSH and CDR2 is LQKENI. Trimming cost V 4 bases and J 7 bases, with 8 bases left between them. The CDR3 totals 12 residues. For the CDR3, the DNA is TGTGCCAGCTCACGAGGGGTCCAGCCCCAGCATTTT. As protein: CASSRGVQPQHF. The whole variable domain, remainder taken from reference TRBV18 and TRBJ1-5, is NAGVMQNPRHLVRRRGQEARLRCSPMKGHSHVYWYRQLPEEGLKFMVYLQKENIIDESGMPKERFSAEFPKEGPSILRIQQVVRGDSAAYFCASSRGVQPQHFGDGTRLSIL.

This clone was recorded only once. This chain uses TRBV7-8 with TRBJ2-2, with D unclear. V was cut by 7 bases and J by 9 bases, with 12 bases left in between. The CDR3 covers 12 residues. Per germline, CDR1 SGHVS and CDR2 FQNEAQ. This CDR3 reads CASTPLTWELFF. The CDR3 DNA sequence: TGTGCCAGCACCCCCTTGACATGGGAGCTGTTTTTT.

This clone was detected once. The sample carries other DNA sequences with the same CDR3. CDR3 sequence: CASSQDRTSGWETQYF. The CDR3 nucleotides are TGCGCCAGCAGCCAAGATCGGACTAGCGGGTGGGAGACCCAGTACTTC. The V gene is TRBV4-1, the J gene TRBJ2-5; 11 bases map to TRBD2. The V and J ends lost 0 bases and 5 bases, in that order; junction bases with no gene match: 5. Germline V gene lookup returns CDR1 MGHRA and CDR2 YSYEKL. The CDR3 spans 16 residues.

The J gene is TRBJ1-2, the V gene TRBV30; D possibly corresponds to TRBD1 (5 bases). V shed 0 bases and J shed 8 bases, with 16 bases lying between them. The CDR3 consists of 14 residues. Germline V gives CDR1 GTSNPN, CDR2 SVGIG (reference sequence). As DNA, the CDR3 is TGTGCCTGGAGTGTACGGGTGGCGGACACGGGCTACACCTTC. Translating gives CAWSVRVADTGYTF.

This clone was seen once. This chain joins TRBV7-2 and TRBJ2-5, with 12 bases matching TRBD2. After removal of 2 bases from V and 1 base from J, the junction contained 5 bases not matched to a gene. This CDR3 is built from 17 residues. Germline CDR1 is SGHTA and CDR2 is FQGNSA. The CDR3 here is CASSLWASGRVQETQYF. In DNA form, the CDR3 reads TGTGCCAGCAGCTTATGGGCTAGCGGGAGGGTCCAAGAGACCCAGTACTTC.

The rearrangement uses TRBV6-1 and TRBJ2-7; 7 nucleotides match TRBD1. Germline V lookup: CDR1 MNHNS, CDR2 SASEGT. The CDR3 length is 14 residues. With V trimmed by 5 bases and J by 2 bases, 6 bases remained unmatched. CDR3 sequence: CASSPTGQTYEQYF. DNA of the CDR3: TGTGCCAGCAGTCCCACGGGACAGACCTACGAGCAGTACTTC.

The gene calls are TRBV7-9 and TRBJ2-1, with D hard to call. Germline V gene data show CDR1 as SEHNR and CDR2 as FQNEAQ (reference sequence). V was shortened by 1 base and J by 0 bases, with 10 bases between the two germline ends. This CDR3 is built from 16 residues. The CDR3 is CASSLGRTVSYNEQFF. The CDR3 nucleotides are TGTGCCAGCAGCTTAGGGCGAACGGTCTCCTACAATGAGCAGTTCTTC.

The chain carries TRBV19 and TRBJ2-1, with D unresolved. V lost 3 bases and J 2 bases, leaving 14 bases between the germline ends. Germline CDR1 LNHDA, CDR2 SQIVND (reference sequence). The CDR3 contains 16 residues. CDR3 loop: CASSMKLTPPYNEQFF. CDR3 nucleotide sequence: TGTGCCAGTAGTATGAAACTAACTCCCCCCTACAATGAGCAGTTCTTC.

The genes are TRBV7-8 and TRBJ1-4; the D is unclear. The V end was cut by 5 bases, the J end by 0 bases, with 19 bases between. The CDR3 loop spans 18 amino acids. The germline V gene encodes CDR1 SGHVS and CDR2 FQNEAQ. CDR3 residues: CASSMDPGHDPTNEKLFF. The CDR3 coding sequence is TGTGCCAGCAGCATGGACCCGGGCCACGATCCAACTAATGAAAAACTGTTTTTT.

In its sample, this clone was seen a few times. The V gene is TRBV2, the J gene TRBJ2-2, with D maybe TRBD1 (6 bases). V dropped 11 bases and J dropped 3 bases, with 13 bases sitting between them. Germline V gene lookup returns CDR1 SNHLY and CDR2 FYNNEI. This CDR3 spans 13 amino acids. The CDR3 sequence: CASTGKDTGELFF. The CDR3 region has the DNA TGTGCCTCTACAGGGAAGGACACCGGGGAGCTGTTTTTT.

The chain links TRBV6-6 to TRBJ1-2; 9 bases are a match to TRBD1. The CDR3 is 13 residues long. V lost 11 bases, J lost 0 bases, and 4 bases stayed unmatched. Germline V CDR1 and CDR2: MNHNY, SVGAGI (reference sequence). CDR3 sequence (DNA): TGTGCCGGAGGGGACAGGGCTAACTATGGCTACACCTTC. Translated, it gives CAGGDRANYGYTF.

A few counts support this clone. The sample holds other DNA sequences that translate to the same CDR3. The gene calls are TRBV30 and TRBJ1-2; TRBD1 is a possible D gene (6 bases). CDR3 length: 13 amino acids. V was pared by 2 bases and J by 2 bases, with 9 bases between. Germline assignment: CDR1 GTSNPN and CDR2 SVGIG (reference sequence). CDR3 residues: CAWSPQGNYGYTF. The CDR3 DNA sequence: TGTGCCTGGAGTCCGCAGGGGAACTATGGCTACACCTTC.

The genes are TRBV6-6 and TRBJ1-5; TRBD1 matches at 7 bases. Trimming at V came to 7 bases and at J to 7 bases, leaving 7 bases not matched to a gene. Germline V lookup: CDR1 MNHNY, CDR2 SVGAGI (reference sequence). CDR3 length: 13 amino acids. The CDR3 here is CASNDRVGQPQHF. The CDR3, as DNA: TGTGCCAGCAACGACAGGGTTGGCCAGCCCCAGCATTTT.

This chain's CDR3 is CASSTGQGGTEAFF. CDR3 DNA sequence: TGTGCCAGCAGCACCGGACAGGGGGGCACTGAAGCTTTCTTT. The V and J genes are TRBV9 and TRBJ1-1; 10 positions match TRBD1. The germline gives CDR1 SGDLS, CDR2 YYNGEE. The V segment lost 4 bases and the J segment 4 bases; nucleotides outside the gene matches: 4. The CDR3 has 14 amino acids.

The V and J genes are TRBV7-6 and TRBJ2-1, with D maybe TRBD2 (6 bases). The CDR3 runs 16 residues. The germline CDR1 and CDR2 sequences are SGHVS and FNYEAQ. The germline V and J ends were trimmed by 2 bases and 5 bases, with 16 bases remaining between them. CDR3 in DNA: TGTGCCAGCAGCTTAACCGGGACTCCCAAGGACAATGAGCAGTTCTTC. It yields the protein CASSLTGTPKDNEQFF.